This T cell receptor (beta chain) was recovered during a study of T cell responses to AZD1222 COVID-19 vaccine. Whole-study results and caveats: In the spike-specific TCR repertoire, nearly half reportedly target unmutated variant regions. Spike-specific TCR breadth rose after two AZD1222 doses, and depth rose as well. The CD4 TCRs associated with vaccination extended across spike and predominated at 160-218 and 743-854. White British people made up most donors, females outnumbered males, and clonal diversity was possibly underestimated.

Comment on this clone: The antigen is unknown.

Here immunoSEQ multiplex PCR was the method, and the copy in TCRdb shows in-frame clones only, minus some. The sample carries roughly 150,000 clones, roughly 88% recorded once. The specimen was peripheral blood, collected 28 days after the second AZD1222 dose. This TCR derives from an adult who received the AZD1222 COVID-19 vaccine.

Here the CDR3 DNA reads TGTGCCAGCGGCTCCGGCGGGGGGCCGAACACCGGGGAGCTGTTTTTT. Amino acid sequence: CASGSGGGPNTGELFF. The V gene is TRBV28, the J gene TRBJ2-2; 8 bases are a match to TRBD2. The germline CDR1 and CDR2 sequences are MDHEN and SYDVKM. The CDR3 runs 16 residues. With 8 bases clipped from V and 0 bases from J, the junction kept 8 bases outside the gene matches.